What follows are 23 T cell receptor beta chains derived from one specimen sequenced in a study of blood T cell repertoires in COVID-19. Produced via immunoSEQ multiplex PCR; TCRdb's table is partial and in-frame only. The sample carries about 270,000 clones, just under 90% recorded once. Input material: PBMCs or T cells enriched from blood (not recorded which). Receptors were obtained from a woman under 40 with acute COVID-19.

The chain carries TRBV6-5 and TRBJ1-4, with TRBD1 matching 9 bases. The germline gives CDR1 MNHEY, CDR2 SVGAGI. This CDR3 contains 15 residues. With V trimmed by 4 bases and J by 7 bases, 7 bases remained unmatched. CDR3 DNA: TGTGCCAGCAGTTCACCGGGACAGGGTTTTGAAAAACTGTTTTTT. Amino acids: CASSSPGQGFEKLFF.

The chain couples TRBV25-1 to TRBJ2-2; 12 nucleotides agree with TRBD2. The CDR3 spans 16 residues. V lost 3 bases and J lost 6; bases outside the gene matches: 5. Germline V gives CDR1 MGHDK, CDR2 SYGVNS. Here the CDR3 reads CASSDSTSGRAGELFF. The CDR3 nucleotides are TGTGCCAGCAGTGATTCGACTAGCGGGAGAGCCGGGGAGCTGTTTTTT.

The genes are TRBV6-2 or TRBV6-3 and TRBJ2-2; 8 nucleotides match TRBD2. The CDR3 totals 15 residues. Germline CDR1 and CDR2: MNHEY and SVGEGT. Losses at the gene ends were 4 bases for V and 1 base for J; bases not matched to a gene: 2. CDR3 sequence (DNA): TGTGCCAGCAGTTCCACTAGCGGGAACACCGGGGAGCTGTTTTTT. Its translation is CASSSTSGNTGELFF.

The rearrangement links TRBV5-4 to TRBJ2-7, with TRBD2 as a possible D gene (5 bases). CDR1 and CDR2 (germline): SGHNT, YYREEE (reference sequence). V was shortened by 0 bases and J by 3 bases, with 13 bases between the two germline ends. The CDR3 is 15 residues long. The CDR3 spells CASSLDLAGIYEQYF. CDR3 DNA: TGTGCCAGCAGCTTGGATCTAGCCGGGATCTACGAGCAGTACTTC. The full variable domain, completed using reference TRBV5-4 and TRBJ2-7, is ETGVTQSPTHLIKTRGQQVTLRCSSQSGHNTVSWYQQALGQGPQFIFQYYREEENGRGNFPPRFSGLQFPNYSSELNVNALELDDSALYLCASSLDLAGIYEQYFGPGTRLTVT.

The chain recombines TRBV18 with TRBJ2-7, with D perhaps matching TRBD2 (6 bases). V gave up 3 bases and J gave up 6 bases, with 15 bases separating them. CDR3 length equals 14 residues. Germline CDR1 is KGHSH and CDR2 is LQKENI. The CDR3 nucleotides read TGTGCCAGCTCACCTCCCCCGGGAGACTTCGAGCAGTACTTC. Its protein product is CASSPPPGDFEQYF.

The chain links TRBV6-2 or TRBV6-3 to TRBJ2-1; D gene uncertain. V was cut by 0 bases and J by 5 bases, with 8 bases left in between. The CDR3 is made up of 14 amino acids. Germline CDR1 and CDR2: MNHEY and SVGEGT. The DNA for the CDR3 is TGTGCCAGCAGTTACTCGACCGAGGACAATGAGCAGTTCTTC. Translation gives CASSYSTEDNEQFF.

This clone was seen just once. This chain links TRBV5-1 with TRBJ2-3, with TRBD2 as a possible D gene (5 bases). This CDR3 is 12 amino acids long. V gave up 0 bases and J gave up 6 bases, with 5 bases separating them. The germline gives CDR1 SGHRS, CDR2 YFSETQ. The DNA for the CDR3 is TGCGCCAGCAGCTTGGGGGAGGATACGCAGTATTTT. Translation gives CASSLGEDTQYF.

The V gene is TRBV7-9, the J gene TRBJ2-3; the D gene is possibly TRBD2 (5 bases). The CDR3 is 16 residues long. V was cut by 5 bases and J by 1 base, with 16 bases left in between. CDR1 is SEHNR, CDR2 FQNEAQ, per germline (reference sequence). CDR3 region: CASSLRGNQGTDTQYF. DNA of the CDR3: TGTGCCAGCAGCCTCCGAGGGAACCAAGGCACAGATACGCAGTATTTT.

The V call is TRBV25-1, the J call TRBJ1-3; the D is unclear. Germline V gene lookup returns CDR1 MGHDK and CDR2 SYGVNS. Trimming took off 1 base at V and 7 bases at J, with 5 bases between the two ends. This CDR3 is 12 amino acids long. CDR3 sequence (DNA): TGTGCCAGCAGTGAATCTATGAACACCATATATTTT. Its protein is CASSESMNTIYF.

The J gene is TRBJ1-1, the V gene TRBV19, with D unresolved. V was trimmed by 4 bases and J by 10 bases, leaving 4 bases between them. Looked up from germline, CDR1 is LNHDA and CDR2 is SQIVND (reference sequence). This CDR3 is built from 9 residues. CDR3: CASSTVAFF. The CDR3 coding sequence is TGTGCCAGTAGTACGGTAGCTTTCTTT.

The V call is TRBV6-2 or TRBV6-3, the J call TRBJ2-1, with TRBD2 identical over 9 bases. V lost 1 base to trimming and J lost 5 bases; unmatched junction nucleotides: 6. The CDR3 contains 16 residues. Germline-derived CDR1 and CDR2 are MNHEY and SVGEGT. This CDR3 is CASSYLRTSVNNEQFF. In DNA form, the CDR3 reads TGTGCCAGCAGTTACTTGAGGACTAGCGTTAACAATGAGCAGTTCTTC.

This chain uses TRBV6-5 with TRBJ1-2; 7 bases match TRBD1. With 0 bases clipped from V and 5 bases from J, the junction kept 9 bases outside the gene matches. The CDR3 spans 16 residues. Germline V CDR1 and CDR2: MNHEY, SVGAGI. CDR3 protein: CASSYSVTGLGYGYTF. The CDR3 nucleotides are TGTGCCAGCAGTTACTCGGTGACAGGGTTAGGTTATGGCTACACCTTC.

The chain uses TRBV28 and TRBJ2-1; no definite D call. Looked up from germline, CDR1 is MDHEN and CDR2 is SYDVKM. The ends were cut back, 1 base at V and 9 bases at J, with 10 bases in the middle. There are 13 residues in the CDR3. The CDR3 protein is CASSLFPGTEQFF. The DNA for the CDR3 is TGTGCCAGCAGTTTATTCCCCGGTACTGAGCAGTTCTTC. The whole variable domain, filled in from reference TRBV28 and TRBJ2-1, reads DVKVTQSSRYLVKRTGEKVFLECVQDMDHENMFWYRQDPGLGLRLIYFSYDVKMKEKGDIPEGYSVSREKKERFSLILESASTNQTSMYLCASSLFPGTEQFFGPGTRLTVL.

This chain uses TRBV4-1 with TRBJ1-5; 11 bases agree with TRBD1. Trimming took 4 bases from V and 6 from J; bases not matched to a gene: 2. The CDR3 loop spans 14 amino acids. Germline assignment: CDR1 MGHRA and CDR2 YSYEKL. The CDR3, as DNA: TGCGCCAGCAGCCCGGGGACAGGGGGTCAGCCCCAGCATTTT. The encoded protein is CASSPGTGGQPQHF.

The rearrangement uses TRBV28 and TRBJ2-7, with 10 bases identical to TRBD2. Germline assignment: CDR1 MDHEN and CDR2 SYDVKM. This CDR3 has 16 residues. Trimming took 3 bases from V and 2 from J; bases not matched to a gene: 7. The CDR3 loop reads CASSFDWTSGTYEQYF. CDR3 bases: TGTGCCAGCAGTTTTGATTGGACTAGCGGTACCTACGAGCAGTACTTC. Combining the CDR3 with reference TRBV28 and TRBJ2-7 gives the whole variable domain DVKVTQSSRYLVKRTGEKVFLECVQDMDHENMFWYRQDPGLGLRLIYFSYDVKMKEKGDIPEGYSVSREKKERFSLILESASTNQTSMYLCASSFDWTSGTYEQYFGPGTRLTVT.

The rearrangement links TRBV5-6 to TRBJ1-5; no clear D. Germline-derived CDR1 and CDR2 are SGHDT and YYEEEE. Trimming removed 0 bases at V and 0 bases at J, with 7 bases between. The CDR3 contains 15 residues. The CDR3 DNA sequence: TGTGCCAGCAGCTTGGGTGGCTTTAGCAATCAGCCCCAGCATTTT. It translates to CASSLGGFSNQPQHF.

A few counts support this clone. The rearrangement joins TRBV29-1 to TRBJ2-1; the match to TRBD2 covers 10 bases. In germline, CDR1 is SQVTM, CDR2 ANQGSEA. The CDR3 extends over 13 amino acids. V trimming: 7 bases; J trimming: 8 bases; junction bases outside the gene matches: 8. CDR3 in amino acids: CSGASGSLDEQFF. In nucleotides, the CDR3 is TGCAGCGGGGCTAGCGGGAGTCTGGATGAGCAGTTCTTC.

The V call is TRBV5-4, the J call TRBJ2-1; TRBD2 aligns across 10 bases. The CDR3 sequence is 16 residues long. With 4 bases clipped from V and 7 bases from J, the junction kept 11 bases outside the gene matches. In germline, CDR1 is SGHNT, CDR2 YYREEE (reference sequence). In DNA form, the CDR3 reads TGTGCCAGCAGCGGCCTCCTAGCGGGAGCCGGGAATGAGCAGTTCTTC. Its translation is CASSGLLAGAGNEQFF. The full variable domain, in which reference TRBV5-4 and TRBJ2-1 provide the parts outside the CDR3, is ETGVTQSPTHLIKTRGQQVTLRCSSQSGHNTVSWYQQALGQGPQFIFQYYREEENGRGNFPPRFSGLQFPNYSSELNVNALELDDSALYLCASSGLLAGAGNEQFFGPGTRLTVL.

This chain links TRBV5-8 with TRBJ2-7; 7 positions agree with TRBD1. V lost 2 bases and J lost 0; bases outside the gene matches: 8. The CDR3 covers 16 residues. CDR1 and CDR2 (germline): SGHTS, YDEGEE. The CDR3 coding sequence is TGTGCCAGCAGCTTAGGCGCCCGACAGGGCTCCTACGAGCAGTACTTC. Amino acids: CASSLGARQGSYEQYF.

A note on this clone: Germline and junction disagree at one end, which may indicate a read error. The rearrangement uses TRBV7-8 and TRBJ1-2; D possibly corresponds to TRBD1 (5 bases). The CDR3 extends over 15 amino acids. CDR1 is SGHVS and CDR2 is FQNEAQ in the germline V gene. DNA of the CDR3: TGTGCCAGCACCTTAGAAAGGGGTGCTAACTATGGCTACACCTTC. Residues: CASTLERGANYGYTF.

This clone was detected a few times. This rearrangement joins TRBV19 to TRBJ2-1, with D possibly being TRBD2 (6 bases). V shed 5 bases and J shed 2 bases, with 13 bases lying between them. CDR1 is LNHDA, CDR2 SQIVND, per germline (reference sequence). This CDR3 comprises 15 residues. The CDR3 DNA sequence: TGTGCCAGTAGTTACACGGGAGACCCCTACAATGAGCAGTTCTTC. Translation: CASSYTGDPYNEQFF.

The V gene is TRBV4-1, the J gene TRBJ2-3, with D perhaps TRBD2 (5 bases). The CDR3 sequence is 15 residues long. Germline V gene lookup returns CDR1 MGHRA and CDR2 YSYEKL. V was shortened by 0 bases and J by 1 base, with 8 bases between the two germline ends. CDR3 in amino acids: CASSQEGSGTDTQYF. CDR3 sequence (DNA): TGCGCCAGCAGCCAAGAAGGTAGCGGCACAGATACGCAGTATTTT.

The CDR3 DNA sequence: TGTGCCAGCAGCTTAGCGGGAGGGGGGGTCAGCGGCACAGATACGCAGTATTTT. It codes for CASSLAGGGVSGTDTQYF. The gene calls are TRBV5-6 and TRBJ2-3; 10 bases match TRBD2. The V and J ends lost 2 bases and 1 base, in that order; junction bases with no gene match: 10. Germline assignment: CDR1 SGHDT and CDR2 YYEEEE. The CDR3 spans 18 residues.